The 18 T cell receptor beta chains presented below share a single source sample, sequenced in a study of neoadjuvant anti-PD-1 for oral cavity cancer. Time point meaning: after neoadjuvant nivolumab, at surgical resection. The table came from immunoSEQ multiplex PCR; TCRdb's copy has only in-frame clones and leaves some out. The sample holds tens of thousands of clones, under 30% seen once. This specimen was tumor tissue, taken after nivolumab (anti-PD-1) treatment. These receptor sequences come from a person aged 40 to 85 with oral cavity squamous cell carcinoma.

The chain is built from TRBV18 and TRBJ2-7; no clear D. V shed 5 bases and J shed 2 bases, with 25 bases lying between them. Germline assignment: CDR1 KGHSH and CDR2 LQKENI. This CDR3 has 18 amino acids. The CDR3 DNA follows: TGTGCCAGCTCAGGACCTTACCTCTTTGAGGTCGACCCCTACGAGCAGTACTTC. Translating gives CASSGPYLFEVDPYEQYF.

The chain recombines TRBV19 with TRBJ1-5; TRBD1 matches 7 bases. The trim removed 5 bases at V and 3 bases at J, leaving 13 bases unmatched. Germline V CDR1 and CDR2: LNHDA, SQIVND (reference sequence). CDR3 length: 17 amino acids. In DNA, the CDR3 is TGTGCCAGTAGTTATAGACAGGGAGGGATGTTCAATCAGCCCCAGCATTTT. Translated, it gives CASSYRQGGMFNQPQHF.

The rearrangement joins TRBV28 to TRBJ1-2; 8 nucleotides align to TRBD1. The length of the CDR3 is 19 residues. The germline V gene has CDR1 MDHEN and CDR2 SYDVKM. V was clipped by 3 bases and J by 0 bases; unmatched bases: 15. The CDR3 protein is CASSFPPSGTGFSNYGYTF. In DNA form, the CDR3 reads TGTGCCAGCAGTTTTCCCCCCTCCGGGACAGGTTTTTCTAACTATGGCTACACCTTC.

The DNA of the CDR3 is TGCGCCAGCAGCCCCACTAGCGGGAGGACCTACGAGCAGTACTTC. It is translated as CASSPTSGRTYEQYF. V usage is TRBV5-1 and J usage is TRBJ2-7; 12 bases agree with TRBD2. The germline CDR1 and CDR2 sequences are SGHRS and YFSETQ. CDR3 size: 15 residues. With V trimmed by 4 bases and J by 2 bases, 4 bases remained unmatched.

The genes are TRBV7-9 and TRBJ1-2; possibly TRBD1 for D (6 bases). CDR3 length: 15 amino acids. Germline CDR1 reads SEHNR; CDR2 reads FQNEAQ (reference sequence). V gave up 1 base and J gave up 4 bases, with 13 bases separating them. In DNA form, the CDR3 reads TGTGCCAGCAGCTTAGAATCAGGGGTGAGCTATGGCTACACCTTC. It is translated as CASSLESGVSYGYTF.

The chain has TRBV5-1 and TRBJ1-1; D ambiguous. The germline V gene encodes CDR1 SGHRS and CDR2 YFSETQ. Trimming took off 0 bases at V and 2 bases at J, with 8 bases between the two ends. This CDR3 has 14 amino acids. CDR3 amino acids: CASSLVRPNTEAFF. In DNA, the CDR3 is TGCGCCAGCAGCTTGGTCAGGCCAAACACTGAAGCTTTCTTT.

The chain has TRBV7-9 and TRBJ1-2, with D hard to call. Germline CDR1 reads SEHNR; CDR2 reads FQNEAQ (reference sequence). V lost 1 base and J lost 4, with 7 bases in between. This CDR3 region has 13 residues. This chain's CDR3 is CASSLDPLYGYTF. The CDR3 nucleotides read TGTGCCAGCAGCTTAGATCCGCTCTATGGCTACACCTTC.

V gene TRBV7-9 combines with J gene TRBJ2-6; D not certain. The CDR3 is made up of 15 amino acids. Germline values: CDR1 SEHNR, CDR2 FQNEAQ (reference sequence). V lost 1 base and J lost 2, with 6 bases in between. CDR3 nucleotides: TGTGCCAGCAGCTTAGTCTTAGCTGGGGCCAACGTCCTGACTTTC. The encoded protein is CASSLVLAGANVLTF. Full variable domain (missing parts from reference TRBV7-9 and TRBJ2-6): DTGVSQNPRHKITKRGQNVTFRCDPISEHNRLYWYRQTLGQGPEFLTYFQNEAQLEKSRLLSDRFSAERPKGSFSTLEIQRTEQGDSAMYLCASSLVLAGANVLTFGAGSRLTVL.

The chain carries TRBV6-5 and TRBJ1-6; D might be TRBD1 (5 bases). This CDR3 is built from 16 residues. The germline CDR1 and CDR2 sequences are MNHEY and SVGAGI. V dropped 0 bases and J dropped 10 bases, with 16 bases sitting between them. The chain's CDR3 is CASSYSLQGGGSPLHF. The DNA for the CDR3 is TGTGCCAGCAGTTACTCTCTTCAGGGTGGAGGCTCACCCCTCCACTTT.

This clone was observed a handful of times. The CDR3 reads CASSQEETQYF. CDR3 coding DNA: TGCGCCAGCAGCCAAGAAGAGACCCAGTACTTC. This chain links TRBV4-3 with TRBJ2-5, with D unclear. Trimming stripped 0 bases from V and 4 bases from J, with 0 bases between. The V gene's germline CDR1 is LGHNA and CDR2 YSLEER. The CDR3 length is 11 residues.

This chain links TRBV4-1 with TRBJ1-4; weak D call: TRBD1 (6 bases). Germline loops: CDR1 MGHRA, CDR2 YSYEKL. The germline V and J ends were trimmed by 4 bases and 5 bases, with 11 bases remaining between them. This CDR3 region has 14 residues. The CDR3 DNA is TGCGCCAGCAGCCCCACAGGGTTCAATGAAAAACTGTTTTTT. Translation gives CASSPTGFNEKLFF.

The rearrangement joins TRBV5-1 to TRBJ1-1, with TRBD1 identical over 8 bases. The germline CDR1 and CDR2 sequences are SGHRS and YFSETQ. V lost 4 bases, J lost 0 bases, and 2 bases stayed unmatched. CDR3 size: 14 residues. CDR3 nucleotides: TGCGCCAGCAGCGGGACAGGTTTGAACACTGAAGCTTTCTTT. This codes for CASSGTGLNTEAFF.

This chain connects TRBV6-5 to TRBJ2-7; D is perhaps TRBD2 (6 bases). From germline, CDR1 is MNHEY and CDR2 SVGAGI. Deletions cut 0 bases from V and 0 bases from J, with 12 bases between. The CDR3 spans 16 residues. CDR3 coding DNA: TGTGCCAGCAGTTACTCGAATTCCGGGGGCTCCTACGAGCAGTACTTC. It is translated as CASSYSNSGGSYEQYF.

The rearrangement uses TRBV5-1 and TRBJ2-5; unclear D gene. The V gene lost 2 bases and the J gene lost 2 bases, with 7 bases spanning the gap. The germline V gene has CDR1 SGHRS and CDR2 YFSETQ. The CDR3 spans 13 residues. The CDR3 nucleotides are TGCGCCAGCAGCTTAGCGTCACAAGAGACCCAGTACTTC. Its protein is CASSLASQETQYF.

In its sample, this clone ranks as medium-sized (0.01 to 0.1%). This chain uses TRBV7-2 with TRBJ2-2, with D perhaps TRBD2 (6 bases). CDR3 length equals 15 residues. Germline V gives CDR1 SGHTA, CDR2 FQGNSA. The V end was cut by 4 bases, the J end by 1 base, with 10 bases between. The CDR3, as DNA: TGTGCCAGCAGCTCCGGGACTCGGAACACCGGGGAGCTGTTTTTT. It is translated as CASSSGTRNTGELFF.

As regards this clone: One end of the junction varies from germline; a read error may be responsible. The chain recombines TRBV4-1 with TRBJ1-5, with 7 bases aligning to TRBD1. The germline CDR1 and CDR2 sequences are MGHRA and YSYEKL. CDR3 length: 17 amino acids. This CDR3 is CASSEDAGTAYNQPQHF. CDR3 bases: TGCGCCAGCAGCGAAGACGCCGGGACAGCCTACAATCAGCCCCAGCATTTT.

This clone has at least ten counts. The chain is built from TRBV19 and TRBJ1-2; D gene unclear. Per the germline V gene, CDR1 is LNHDA and CDR2 is SQIVND (reference sequence). The CDR3 runs 15 residues. Deletions cut 10 bases from V and 5 bases from J, with 23 bases between. The CDR3 nucleotides are TGTGCCACCGACCTCTCACCAGACCAAGGGTATGGCTACACCTTC. This translates into CATDLSPDQGYGYTF.

The gene calls are TRBV2 and TRBJ2-2, with 11 bases that match TRBD1. In germline, CDR1 is SNHLY, CDR2 FYNNEI. The V and J ends lost 5 bases and 5 bases, in that order; junction bases with no gene match: 4. This CDR3 has 15 amino acids. CDR3 sequence reads: CASSQGTGGTGELFF. In nucleotides, the CDR3 is TGTGCCAGCAGTCAGGGGACAGGGGGGACCGGGGAGCTGTTTTTT.